This T cell receptor beta chain stems from a study of shared clonotypes between healthy human individuals. The wider study: Per donor, CD8 memory used one plate, CD8 naive used two, CD4 memory used three and CD4 naive used three.

Subsets obtained from CD4+ cells comprised CD45RA+ naive and CD45RA-negative memory cells. CDR1 is SGHTA, CDR2 FQGNSA, per germline. The J segment lost 4 bases and the V segment lost 5 bases, leaving 8 bases of the junction unmatched. This CDR3 is built from 15 residues. Study-wide results and caveats: Blood was the sole source, and tissue repertoires probably differ.

For this clone: As yet, its antigen is unknown.

This table comes from immunoSEQ multiplex PCR, and its TCRdb copy is limited to in-frame clones, with some not included. The repertoire consists of hundreds of thousands of clones, with more than 95% occurring once and the leading ten covering roughly 0.055%. Source material: naive CD4+ T cells sorted from blood. Noted subset: CD45RA+ positively selected. J is TRBJ2-1 and V is TRBV7-2; 7 positions match TRBD2. This receptor was obtained from a woman between 25 and 40 years old in good health. The CDR3 DNA reads as TGTGCCAGCAGCCAAACGGGAGGCAAGTACAATGAGCAGTTCTTC. Its translation: CASSQTGGKYNEQFF.